The 15 T cell receptor beta chains given below trace back to one sample, sequenced in a study of T-cell reconstitution after alpha-beta-depleted transplantation in children. Unique molecular identifiers featured in how the TCRbeta library was prepared. TCRdb redid the calling of the PCR reads with MiXCR, one entry per CDR3 protein. The sample has 610,000 or so distinct CDR3 sequences; roughly 27% are singletons. Sample: PBMCs, taken before TCRalphabeta/CD19-depleted stem cell transplant. These receptors all stem from a boy under two years old with Wiskott-Aldrich syndrome, due to receive a stem cell transplant.

This clonotype was detected a few times. V is TRBV5-1 and J is TRBJ1-1, with TRBD1 identical over 8 bases. This CDR3 spans 14 amino acids. The V segment lost 4 bases and the J segment 3 bases; nucleotides outside the gene matches: 5. Germline loops: CDR1 SGHRS, CDR2 YFSETQ. Here the CDR3 DNA reads TGCGCCAGCAGCCAACAGGGGGTCGACACTGAAGCTTTCTTT. It specifies CASSQQGVDTEAFF.

The V gene is TRBV6-1, the J gene TRBJ2-2; 13 nucleotides line up with TRBD2. The J segment lost 4 bases and the V segment lost 7 bases, leaving 9 bases of the junction unmatched. Germline V gene data show CDR1 as MNHNS and CDR2 as SASEGT. The CDR3 covers 17 residues. Written as DNA, the CDR3 is TGTGCCAGCAATCAACTAGCGGGAGGGCCGGGCACCGGGGAGCTGTTTTTT. This codes for CASNQLAGGPGTGELFF.

This clonotype was seen once. This chain uses TRBV7-2 with TRBJ2-5; the D call may be TRBD1 or TRBD2 (5 bases each). The germline gives CDR1 SGHTA, CDR2 FQGNSA. Between the trimmed V and J ends, which lost 5 bases and 5 bases, there was a span of 18 bases. This CDR3 is built from 15 residues. DNA for the CDR3: TGTGCCAGCAGCCCACGCCGACTGGGGACGGAGACCCAGTACTTC. It is translated as CASSPRRLGTETQYF.

This clonotype was seen more than once but under ten times. The CDR3 DNA follows: TGTGCCAGCAGTGATCACAGGATAGCGGGAGTCACAGATACGCAGTATTTT. Its translation is CASSDHRIAGVTDTQYF. This chain connects TRBV2 to TRBJ2-3; 9 bases are shared with TRBD2. Germline CDR1 reads SNHLY; CDR2 reads FYNNEI. Trimming at V came to 3 bases and at J to 2 bases, leaving 9 bases not matched to a gene. The CDR3 covers 17 residues.

This clonotype appeared once. The genes are TRBV14 and TRBJ1-1, with D unclear. V gave up 4 bases and J gave up 5 bases, with 8 bases separating them. The CDR3 has 12 residues. Germline lookup yields CDR1 SGHDN and CDR2 FVKESK. CDR3 nucleotide sequence: TGTGCCAGCAGCCCCCAACTTACTGAAGCTTTCTTT. It encodes CASSPQLTEAFF.

The chain uses TRBV25-1 and TRBJ2-3; 7 positions match TRBD2. Per germline, CDR1 MGHDK and CDR2 SYGVNS. The CDR3 extends over 14 amino acids. After removal of 7 bases from V and 2 bases from J, the junction contained 6 bases not matched to a gene. CDR3 loop: CASTPGTNTDTQYF. CDR3 nucleotides: TGTGCCAGCACCCCGGGGACTAACACAGATACGCAGTATTTT.

The chain is built from TRBV7-9 and TRBJ1-2; D perhaps matches TRBD1 (5 bases). The CDR3 is made up of 15 amino acids. V was trimmed by 5 bases and J by 4 bases, leaving 17 bases between them. Germline V gives CDR1 SEHNR, CDR2 FQNEAQ (reference sequence). This CDR3 is CASSPTGLYSYGYTF. For the CDR3, the DNA is TGTGCCAGCAGCCCAACAGGACTTTATTCCTATGGCTACACCTTC.

This clonotype appeared many times. The chain employs TRBV4-1 and TRBJ2-3; the match to TRBD2 covers 8 bases. With 0 bases clipped from V and 2 bases from J, the junction kept 7 bases outside the gene matches. Germline assignment: CDR1 MGHRA and CDR2 YSYEKL. The length of the CDR3 is 17 residues. The CDR3 spells CASSQDMGLGVTDTQYF. CDR3 sequence (DNA): TGCGCCAGCAGCCAAGATATGGGACTAGGGGTCACAGATACGCAGTATTTT.

The table lists this clonotype with a few counts. The chain has TRBV12-3 or TRBV12-4 and TRBJ2-7, with a weak D call TRBD2 (6 bases). CDR3 length equals 16 residues. Trimming stripped 2 bases from V and 0 bases from J, with 14 bases between. CDR3 amino acids: CASSLRAGPFSYEQYF. The CDR3 nucleotides read TGTGCCAGCAGTTTACGTGCGGGGCCGTTCTCCTACGAGCAGTACTTC.

This clonotype was seen a handful of times. The chain links TRBV5-6 to TRBJ2-7; TRBD2 agrees at 13 bases. CDR1 and CDR2 (germline): SGHDT, YYEEEE. With 4 bases clipped from V and 4 bases from J, the junction kept 11 bases outside the gene matches. The CDR3 contains 17 residues. The CDR3 DNA follows: TGTGCCAGCAGCAAAGCTTCCGGACTAGCGGGAGTTTACGAGCAGTACTTC. Translated, it gives CASSKASGLAGVYEQYF.

This clonotype showed up just a few times. The rearrangement links TRBV7-9 to TRBJ1-1; D uncertain. Between the trimmed V and J ends, which lost 3 bases and 5 bases, there was a span of 10 bases. In germline, CDR1 is SEHNR, CDR2 FQNEAQ (reference sequence). This CDR3 is 13 amino acids long. The CDR3 bases are TGTGCCAGCAGCTTGAGACTGGAAACTGAAGCTTTCTTT. Its translation: CASSLRLETEAFF.

This clonotype was counted a few times. V usage is TRBV9 and J usage is TRBJ2-1; the D is unclear. Looked up from germline, CDR1 is SGDLS and CDR2 is YYNGEE. The CDR3 spans 15 residues. Deletions cut 4 bases from V and 0 bases from J, with 11 bases between. The CDR3 DNA sequence: TGTGCCAGCAGCTTCCGACTCAACTCCTACAATGAGCAGTTCTTC. Amino acids: CASSFRLNSYNEQFF. The full variable domain, its missing parts supplied by reference TRBV9 and TRBJ2-1, is DSGVTQTPKHLITATGQRVTLRCSPRSGDLSVYWYQQSLDQGLQFLIQYYNGEERAKGNILERFSAQQFPDLHSELNLSSLELGDSALYFCASSFRLNSYNEQFFGPGTRLTVL.

The V call is TRBV4-2, the J call TRBJ2-2, with D perhaps TRBD2 (6 bases). V was cut by 0 bases and J by 7 bases, with 12 bases left in between. Germline values: CDR1 LGHNA, CDR2 YNFKEQ. The CDR3 is 15 residues long. The CDR3, as DNA: TGTGCCAGCAGCCAAGATTTAAGGAGGGGCGGGGAGCTGTTTTTT. This codes for CASSQDLRRGGELFF.

The V and J genes are TRBV5-1 and TRBJ2-2, with TRBD1 identical over 7 bases. Trimming cost V 4 bases and J 3 bases; bases outside gene matches: 6. The CDR3 is 15 residues long. Germline V lookup: CDR1 SGHRS, CDR2 YFSETQ. CDR3 nucleotides: TGCGCCAGCAGCCTCCGGGACAGCTACACCGGGGAGCTGTTTTTT. This translates into CASSLRDSYTGELFF.

The V call is TRBV27, the J call TRBJ2-5; weak D call: TRBD1 (5 bases). V was trimmed by 1 base and J by 10 bases, leaving 22 bases between them. Germline loops: CDR1 MNHEY, CDR2 SMNVEV (reference sequence). The CDR3 totals 16 residues. The DNA of the CDR3 is TGTGCCAGCAGTTTATTAAGGGGTAGAGGACCAAGACTCCAGTACTTC. It specifies CASSLLRGRGPRLQYF.